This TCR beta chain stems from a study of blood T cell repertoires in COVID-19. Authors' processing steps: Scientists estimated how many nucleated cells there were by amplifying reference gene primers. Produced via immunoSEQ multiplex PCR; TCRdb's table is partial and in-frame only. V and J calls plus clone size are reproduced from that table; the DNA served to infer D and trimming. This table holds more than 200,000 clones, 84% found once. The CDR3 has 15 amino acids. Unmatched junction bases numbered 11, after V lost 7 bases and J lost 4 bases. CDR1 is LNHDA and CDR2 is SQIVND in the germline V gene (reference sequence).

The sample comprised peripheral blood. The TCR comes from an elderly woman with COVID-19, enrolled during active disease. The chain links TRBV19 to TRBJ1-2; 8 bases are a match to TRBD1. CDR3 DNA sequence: TGTGCCAGTACCACCACCGACAGGGGAGGCTATGGCTACACCTTC. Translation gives CASTTTDRGGYGYTF.